The sample holds many counts of the clone carrying this T cell receptor (beta chain). V lost 3 bases and J lost 7; bases outside the gene matches: 6. From germline, CDR1 is MNHEY and CDR2 SMNVEV (reference sequence). The CDR3 sequence is 16 residues long. The data derive from a study of T cells in Graves' hyperthyroidism and ophthalmopathy. Amplified TCR beta CDR3 regions derived from RNA transcripts. TCR CDR3 regions were first amplified by RT-PCR with HTBI primers. In TCRdb, the multiplex PCR reads were re-called with MiXCR into one record per CDR3 protein. The sample yields about 420,000 distinct CDR3 sequences, 15% to 17% seen once.

This TCR derives from a woman between 18 and 30 years old with Graves' hyperthyroidism. The V gene is TRBV27, the J gene TRBJ2-2; 12 bases agree with TRBD2. The sequenced sample consisted of blood. DNA for the CDR3: TGTGCCAGCAGTTTTCAACTAGCGGGAGGTGGCGGGGAGCTGTTTTTT. This encodes CASSFQLAGGGGELFF.